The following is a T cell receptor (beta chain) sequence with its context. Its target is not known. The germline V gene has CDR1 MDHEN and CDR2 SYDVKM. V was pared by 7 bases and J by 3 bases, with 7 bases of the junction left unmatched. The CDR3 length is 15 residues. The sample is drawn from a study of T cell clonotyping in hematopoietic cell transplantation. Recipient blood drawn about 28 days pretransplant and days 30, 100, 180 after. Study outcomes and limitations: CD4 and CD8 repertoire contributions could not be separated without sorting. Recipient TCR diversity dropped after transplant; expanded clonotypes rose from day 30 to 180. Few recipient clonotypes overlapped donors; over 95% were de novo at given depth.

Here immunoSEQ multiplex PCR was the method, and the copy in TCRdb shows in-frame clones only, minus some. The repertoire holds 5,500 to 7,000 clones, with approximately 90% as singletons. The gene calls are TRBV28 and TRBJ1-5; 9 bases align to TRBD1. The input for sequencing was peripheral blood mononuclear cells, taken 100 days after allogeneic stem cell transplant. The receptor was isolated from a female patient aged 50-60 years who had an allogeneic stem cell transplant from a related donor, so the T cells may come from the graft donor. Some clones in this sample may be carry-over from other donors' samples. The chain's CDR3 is CASITGGADNQPQHF. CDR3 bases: TGTGCCAGCATTACAGGGGGCGCGGACAATCAGCCCCAGCATTTT.